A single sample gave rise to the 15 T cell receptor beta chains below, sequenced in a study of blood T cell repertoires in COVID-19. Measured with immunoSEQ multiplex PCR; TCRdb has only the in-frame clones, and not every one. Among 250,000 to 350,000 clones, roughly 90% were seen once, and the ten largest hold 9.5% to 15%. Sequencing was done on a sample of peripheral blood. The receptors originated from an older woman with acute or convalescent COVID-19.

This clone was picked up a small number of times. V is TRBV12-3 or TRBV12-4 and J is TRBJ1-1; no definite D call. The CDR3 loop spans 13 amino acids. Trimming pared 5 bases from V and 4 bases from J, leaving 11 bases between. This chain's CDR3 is CASSLTAGTEAFF. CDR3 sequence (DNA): TGTGCCAGCAGTCTCACAGCGGGCACTGAAGCTTTCTTT.

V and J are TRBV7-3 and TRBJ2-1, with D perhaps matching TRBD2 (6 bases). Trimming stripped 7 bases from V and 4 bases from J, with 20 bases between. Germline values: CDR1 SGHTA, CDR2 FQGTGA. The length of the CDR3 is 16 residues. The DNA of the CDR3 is TGTGCCAGCACCTTGCTCGGGGGAGTAGGGTACAATGAGCAGTTCTTC. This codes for CASTLLGGVGYNEQFF.

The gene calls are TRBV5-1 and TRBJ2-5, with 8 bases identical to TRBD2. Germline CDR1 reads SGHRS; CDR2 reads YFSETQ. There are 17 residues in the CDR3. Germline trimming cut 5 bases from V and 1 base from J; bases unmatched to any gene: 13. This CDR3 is CASSSSAASGFQETQYF. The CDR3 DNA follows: TGCGCCAGCAGTTCGTCCGCGGCTAGCGGGTTCCAAGAGACCCAGTACTTC.

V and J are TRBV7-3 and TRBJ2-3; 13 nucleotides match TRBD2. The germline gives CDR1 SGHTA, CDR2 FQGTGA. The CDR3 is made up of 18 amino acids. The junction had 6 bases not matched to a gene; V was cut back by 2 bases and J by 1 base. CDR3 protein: CASSLGLAGVTGTDTQYF. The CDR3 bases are TGTGCCAGCAGCTTAGGACTAGCGGGGGTGACTGGCACAGATACGCAGTATTTT.

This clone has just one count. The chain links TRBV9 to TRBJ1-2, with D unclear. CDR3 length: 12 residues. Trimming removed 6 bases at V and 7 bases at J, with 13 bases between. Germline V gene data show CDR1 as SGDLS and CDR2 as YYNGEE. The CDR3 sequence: CASTGDESGYTF. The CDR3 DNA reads TGTGCCAGCACCGGAGATGAGAGTGGCTACACCTTC.

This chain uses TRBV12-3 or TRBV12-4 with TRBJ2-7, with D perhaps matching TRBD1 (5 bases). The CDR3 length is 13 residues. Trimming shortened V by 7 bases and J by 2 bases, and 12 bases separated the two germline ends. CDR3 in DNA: TGTGCCAGCAAGCAGGGCAGAGCCTACGAGCAGTACTTC. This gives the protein CASKQGRAYEQYF.

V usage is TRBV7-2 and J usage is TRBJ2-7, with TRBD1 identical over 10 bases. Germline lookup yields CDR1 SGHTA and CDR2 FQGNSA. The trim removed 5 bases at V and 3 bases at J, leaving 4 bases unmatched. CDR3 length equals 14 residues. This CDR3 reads CASSPRTGGYEQYF. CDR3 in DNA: TGTGCCAGCAGCCCTCGGACAGGGGGCTACGAGCAGTACTTC.

Here the CDR3 DNA reads TGTGCCATCAGTGAGTCTGTGGTAGTTTCCTATGGCTACACCTTC. Protein product: CAISESVVVSYGYTF. The V and J genes are TRBV10-3 and TRBJ1-2; no clear D gene. The CDR3 covers 15 residues. Looked up from germline, CDR1 is ENHRY and CDR2 is SYGVKD. V was pared by 0 bases and J by 4 bases, with 12 bases between.

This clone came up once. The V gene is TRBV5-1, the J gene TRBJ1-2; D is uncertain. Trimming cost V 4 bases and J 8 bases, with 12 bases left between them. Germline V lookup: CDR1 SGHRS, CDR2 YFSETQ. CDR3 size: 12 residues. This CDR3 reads CASSAGRVGYTF. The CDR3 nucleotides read TGCGCCAGCAGCGCCGGTCGGGTCGGCTACACCTTC. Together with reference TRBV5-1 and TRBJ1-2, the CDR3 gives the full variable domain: KAGVTQTPRYLIKTRGQQVTLSCSPISGHRSVSWYQQTPGQGLQFLFEYFSETQRNKGNFPGRFSGRQFSNSRSEMNVSTLELGDSALYLCASSAGRVGYTFGSGTRLTVV.

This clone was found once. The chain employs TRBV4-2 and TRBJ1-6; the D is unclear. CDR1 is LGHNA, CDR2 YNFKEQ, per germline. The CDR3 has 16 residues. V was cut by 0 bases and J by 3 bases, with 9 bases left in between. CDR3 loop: CASSQDYGFYNSPLHF. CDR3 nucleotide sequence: TGTGCCAGCAGCCAAGATTACGGGTTCTATAATTCACCCCTCCACTTT.

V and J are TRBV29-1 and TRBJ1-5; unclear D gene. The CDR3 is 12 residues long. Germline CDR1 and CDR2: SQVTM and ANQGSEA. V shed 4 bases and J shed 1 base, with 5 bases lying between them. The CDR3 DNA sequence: TGCAGCGTTGGTCTAAGCAATCAGCCCCAGCATTTT. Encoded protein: CSVGLSNQPQHF.

CDR3 coding DNA: TGTGCCAGCAGCTTAGAATCGGGAGTAGGTTTTTTGAATGAGCAGTTCTTC. Residues: CASSLESGVGFLNEQFF. The gene calls are TRBV7-8 and TRBJ2-1; D might be TRBD2 (6 bases). Germline CDR1 SGHVS, CDR2 FQNEAQ. The CDR3 extends over 17 amino acids. Deletions cut 1 base from V and 7 bases from J, with 20 bases between.

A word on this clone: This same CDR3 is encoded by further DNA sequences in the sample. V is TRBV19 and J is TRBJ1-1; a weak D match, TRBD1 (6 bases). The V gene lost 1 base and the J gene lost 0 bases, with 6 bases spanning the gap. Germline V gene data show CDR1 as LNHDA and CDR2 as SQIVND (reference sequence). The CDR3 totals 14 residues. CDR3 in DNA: TGTGCCAGTAGTATAGGGGGGCTGAACACTGAAGCTTTCTTT. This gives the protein CASSIGGLNTEAFF.

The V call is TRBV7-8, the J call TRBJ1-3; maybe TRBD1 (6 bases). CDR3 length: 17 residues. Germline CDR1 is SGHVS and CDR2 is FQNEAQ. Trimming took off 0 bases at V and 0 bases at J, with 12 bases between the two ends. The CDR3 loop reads CASSLAVRGYSGNTIYF. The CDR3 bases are TGTGCCAGCAGCTTAGCTGTCAGGGGATACTCTGGAAACACCATATATTTT.

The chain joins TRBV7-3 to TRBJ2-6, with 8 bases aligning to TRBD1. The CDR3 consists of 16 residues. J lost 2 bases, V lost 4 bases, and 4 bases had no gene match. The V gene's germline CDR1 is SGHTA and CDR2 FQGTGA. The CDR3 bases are TGTGCCAGCAGCTCCGGACAGGGAACTGGGGCCAACGTCCTGACTTTC. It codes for CASSSGQGTGANVLTF.